This is a list of T cell receptor beta chains from one sample in a study of shared clonotypes between healthy human individuals. Generated by immunoSEQ multiplex PCR, the TCRdb table keeps only in-frame clones and is missing some. The sample includes hundreds of thousands of clones, just over 75% of them seen just once. Input material: PBMCs. The receptors were sampled from a woman aged 40 to 50 in good health. Some clones in this sample may be carry-over from other donors' samples. The CDR3 runs from the conserved cysteine through the conserved F or W. A D gene is named only where the DNA matches it firmly. Some rows have no size entry. The others give once, few or many, or a class for an expanded clone.

>once|TRBJ1-3|NA|TRBV6-5
TGTGCCAGCAGTTACTCGAGGGGAGCCTCTGGAAACACCATATATTTT
CASSYSRGASGNTIYF
>NA|TRBJ1-1|TRBD1|TRBV4-1
TGCGCCAGCAGCCACCCCGGACAGGATCCTGAAGCTTTCTTT
CASSHPGQDPEAFF
>NA|TRBJ2-7|NA|TRBV29-1
TGCAGCGTCGGAACCGGGACTCATCCCTACGAGCAGTACTTC
CSVGTGTHPYEQYF
>NA|TRBJ2-3|TRBD2|TRBV2
TGTGCCAGCAGTGTAGAGCGGGGGCTCACAGATACGCAGTATTTT
CASSVERGLTDTQYF
>NA|TRBJ2-1|TRBD2|TRBV5-4
TGTGCCAGCAGCTTGTGGGCGGGGGATGAGCAGTTCTTC
CASSLWAGDEQFF
>NA|TRBJ1-3|NA|TRBV7-2
TGTGCCAGCAGCTTGAAGGCGTCAGGGGCGGGAAACACCATATATTTT
CASSLKASGAGNTIYF
>once|TRBJ2-1|TRBD2|TRBV29-1
TGCAGCGTTGGGGCGGGAGCTTACAATGAGCAGTTCTTC
CSVGAGAYNEQFF
>NA|TRBJ2-1|NA|TRBV7-2
TGTGCCAGCAGCTTAGAACAGTTTTCCTACAATGAGCAGTTCTTC
CASSLEQFSYNEQFF
>few|TRBJ1-5|NA|TRBV6-1
TGTGCCAGCACCGGGACCATATCAGGCCAGCCCCAGCATTTT
CASTGTISGQPQHF
>NA|TRBJ2-7|NA|TRBV7-9
TGTGCCTACAGGGACCATTACTCCTACGAGCAGTACTTC
CAYRDHYSYEQYF
>once|TRBJ1-1|NA|TRBV7-2
TGTGCCAGCAGCCCAAGGGGTTGGGGACTCAGGGCTGAAGCTTTCTTT
CASSPRGWGLRAEAFF
>NA|TRBJ2-7|NA|TRBV10-3
TGTGCCATCGGCTCCGGGACAAACTACGAGCAGTACTTC
CAIGSGTNYEQYF